The 3 T cell receptor beta chains in this list originate from one sample, sequenced in a study of T cells in Graves' hyperthyroidism and ophthalmopathy. The source material, RNA transcripts, was used to amplify TCR beta CDR3 regions. TCR CDR3 regions were first amplified by RT-PCR with HTBI primers. One entry per CDR3 protein results from TCRdb running MiXCR on the multiplex PCR reads. This sample has a few hundred thousand distinct CDR3 sequences, with roughly 25% found just once. The sequencing input was blood. The receptors were sampled from a man in his fifties with Graves' hyperthyroidism.

This clonotype was seen ten or more times. This chain connects TRBV2 to TRBJ2-7; D is perhaps TRBD2 (5 bases). The CDR3 has 15 residues. Germline V lookup: CDR1 SNHLY, CDR2 FYNNEI. With 6 bases removed from V and 0 bases from J, the gap between germline ends came to 15 bases. The CDR3 here is CASRSGRSSSYEQYF. The CDR3 DNA follows: TGTGCCAGCAGGAGCGGACGGAGTAGCTCCTACGAGCAGTACTTC.

This clonotype has only a few counts. The rearrangement uses TRBV7-9 and TRBJ2-1; no reliable D call. The germline CDR1 and CDR2 sequences are SEHNR and FQNEAQ (reference sequence). The CDR3 length is 12 residues. V was pared by 5 bases and J by 4 bases, with 6 bases between. This chain's CDR3 is CASSMDYNEQFF. The CDR3, as DNA: TGTGCCAGCAGCATGGATTACAATGAGCAGTTCTTC.

The gene calls are TRBV5-1 and TRBJ2-5; 7 bases are shared with TRBD2. The J segment lost 1 base and the V segment lost 4 bases, leaving 10 bases of the junction unmatched. There are 16 residues in the CDR3. CDR1 is SGHRS, CDR2 YFSETQ, per germline. The chain's CDR3 is CASSAAGLGIQETQYF. The CDR3 region has the DNA TGCGCCAGCAGCGCAGCGGGGTTGGGGATCCAAGAGACCCAGTACTTC.